These 27 T cell receptor beta chains were sequenced from one sample in a study of T and B cells in COVID-19 patients. From blood, about 250-500 ng of genomic DNA served as TRB template. TRB rearrangements were amplified by multiplex PCR with BIOMED2 TRB-A/B primers. TCRdb ran MiXCR on the multiplex PCR reads and lists one entry per CDR3 protein. Among over 10,000 distinct CDR3 sequences, around 25% were seen once, and the ten largest hold roughly 4%. The sample taken for sequencing was blood. These receptors came from a human donor who had recovered from COVID-19.

This clonotype is medium-sized in the sample. The chain joins TRBV29-1 to TRBJ1-1, with D unresolved. Per the germline V gene, CDR1 is SQVTM and CDR2 is ANQGSEA. The CDR3 extends over 14 amino acids. Deletions cut 3 bases from V and 3 bases from J, with 14 bases between. CDR3: CSVDIPLGYTEAFF. The CDR3 DNA is TGCAGCGTTGACATTCCTCTGGGATACACTGAAGCTTTCTTT.

This clonotype was recorded many times. This chain uses TRBV18 with TRBJ2-7; D is possibly TRBD1 (6 bases). The CDR3 totals 12 residues. V was clipped by 5 bases and J by 5 bases, with 10 bases between them. Germline V lookup: CDR1 KGHSH, CDR2 LQKENI. The CDR3: CASSIQGHEQYF. Here the CDR3 DNA reads TGTGCCAGCTCAATCCAGGGGCACGAGCAGTACTTC.

This clonotype is medium-sized within its sample. The chain uses TRBV19 and TRBJ2-7, with D perhaps matching TRBD2 (5 bases). The CDR3 sequence is 15 residues long. The germline gives CDR1 LNHDA, CDR2 SQIVND (reference sequence). V was clipped by 2 bases and J by 3 bases, with 14 bases between them. CDR3 in DNA: TGTGCCAGTAGTATATCGTCCAGCGGCTTCTACGAGCAGTACTTC. Protein product: CASSISSSGFYEQYF. Using reference TRBV19 and TRBJ2-7 for the parts outside the CDR3, the full variable domain is DGGITQSPKYLFRKEGQNVTLSCEQNLNHDAMYWYRQDPGQGLRLIYYSQIVNDFQKGDIAEGYSVSREKKESFPLTVTSAQKNPTAFYLCASSISSSGFYEQYFGPGTRLTVT.

By share, this clonotype ranks as medium-sized. The chain recombines TRBV6-5 with TRBJ2-1; 10 nucleotides align to TRBD1. Germline V gene lookup returns CDR1 MNHEY and CDR2 SVGAGI. V shed 7 bases, J shed 9 bases, and the junction held 9 bases outside the gene matches. The CDR3 loop spans 14 amino acids. The CDR3 loop is CASIKGQGIGEQFF. CDR3 DNA: TGTGCCAGCATTAAGGGACAGGGGATCGGTGAGCAGTTCTTC.

This clonotype occurred many times. The J gene is TRBJ2-4, the V gene TRBV30; the D is unclear. CDR3 length equals 11 residues. Between the trimmed V and J ends, which lost 0 bases and 7 bases, there was a span of 4 bases. In germline, CDR1 is GTSNPN, CDR2 SVGIG (reference sequence). CDR3 DNA sequence: TGTGCCTGGAGTGTCAGGAACATTCAGTACTTC. This sequence encodes CAWSVRNIQYF.

This clonotype has more than one count but fewer than ten. The chain combines TRBV5-1 with TRBJ2-2, with D tentatively TRBD1 or TRBD2 (5 bases each). Trimming cost V 2 bases and J 5 bases, with 13 bases left between them. The length of the CDR3 is 15 residues. Germline values: CDR1 SGHRS, CDR2 YFSETQ. The CDR3 DNA is TGCGCCAGCAGCTTTATTCCCAGGGAGACCGGGGAGCTGTTTTTT. This codes for CASSFIPRETGELFF.

By frequency in the sample, this clonotype is medium-sized (0.01 to 0.1%). The V call is TRBV6-5, the J call TRBJ2-7; tentatively, D is TRBD2 (5 bases). The V gene lost 5 bases and the J gene lost 7 bases, with 18 bases spanning the gap. CDR1 and CDR2 from the germline V gene are MNHEY and SVGAGI. The CDR3 is made up of 14 amino acids. CDR3 loop: CASSGQPTRDEQYF. The CDR3 DNA follows: TGTGCCAGCAGTGGGCAGCCTACCCGGGATGAGCAGTACTTC.

This clonotype is labeled as medium-sized. One end of the junction does not line up with germline, which may come from a read error. The chain joins TRBV27 to TRBJ2-2; D perhaps matches TRBD1 (5 bases). The CDR3 is 14 residues long. Germline CDR1 MNHEY, CDR2 SMNVEV (reference sequence). The DNA of the CDR3 is TGTGCCAGCAGTCTATCCCAGGGTTCCGGGGAGCTGTTTTTT. Translation gives CASSLSQGSGELFF.

The chain links TRBV19 to TRBJ2-1; 7 nucleotides align to TRBD1. The germline V gene has CDR1 LNHDA and CDR2 SQIVND (reference sequence). Trimming cost V 6 bases and J 9 bases; bases outside gene matches: 11. This CDR3 has 14 amino acids. The CDR3, as DNA: TGTGCCAGTAGCTCAGGGGGTCTTGCGAGTGAGCAGTTCTTC. Its protein product is CASSSGGLASEQFF.

This sequence joins TRBV6-4 and TRBJ2-3; a possible D gene is TRBD2 (6 bases). Germline assignment: CDR1 MRHNA and CDR2 SNTAGT. The germline V and J ends were trimmed by 0 bases and 5 bases, with 12 bases remaining between them. This CDR3 is built from 15 residues. CDR3 region: CASSDSGGEGDTQYF. CDR3 DNA sequence: TGTGCCAGCAGTGACTCGGGGGGTGAAGGAGATACGCAGTATTTT.

With regard to this clonotype: With a much larger clone just one base away, this may be a read error. The chain employs TRBV12-3 or TRBV12-4 and TRBJ2-7; D ambiguous. This CDR3 comprises 15 residues. Trimming stripped 1 base from V and 4 bases from J, with 14 bases between. CDR3 in DNA: TGTGCCAGCAGTTTAGAGTCAGTGGGCGGTTACGAGCAGTACTTC. This codes for CASSLESVGGYEQYF.

This clonotype is judged medium-sized. The V gene is TRBV5-6, the J gene TRBJ2-7, with D tentatively TRBD1 (6 bases). Germline V gives CDR1 SGHDT, CDR2 YYEEEE. Trimming removed 4 bases at V and 5 bases at J, with 28 bases between. The CDR3 totals 18 residues. The CDR3 DNA reads as TGTGCCAGCAGCCTGGGCTGGGGGCCTCAGGAAGAGGTCGACGAGCAGTACTTC. It specifies CASSLGWGPQEEVDEQYF.

There are a few counts of this clonotype. The chain is built from TRBV20-1 and TRBJ2-7, with 11 bases aligning to TRBD2. The junction had 12 bases not matched to a gene; V was cut back by 7 bases and J by 7 bases. This CDR3 has 14 residues. The germline V gene has CDR1 DFQATT and CDR2 SNEGSKA (reference sequence). CDR3 in DNA: TGCAGTGTAGGTAGCGGGAGGGCCTGGGAGGAGCAGTACTTC. It specifies CSVGSGRAWEEQYF.

This clonotype was counted only a few times. The J gene is TRBJ1-2, the V gene TRBV27; D is perhaps TRBD1 (6 bases). The V gene lost 4 bases and the J gene lost 3 bases, with 12 bases spanning the gap. The CDR3 consists of 14 residues. The germline CDR1 and CDR2 sequences are MNHEY and SMNVEV (reference sequence). The CDR3 region is CASSYRQEYYGYTF. CDR3 sequence (DNA): TGTGCCAGCAGTTACCGACAGGAATACTATGGCTACACCTTC.

The V call is TRBV5-1, the J call TRBJ1-6; possible D gene TRBD1, 6 bases. The CDR3 consists of 16 residues. Trimming took off 0 bases at V and 6 bases at J, with 13 bases between the two ends. Germline CDR1 and CDR2: SGHRS and YFSETQ. CDR3 in amino acids: CASSLAPQGPNSPLHF. The CDR3 nucleotides read TGCGCCAGCAGCTTGGCACCTCAGGGGCCTAATTCACCCCTCCACTTT.

In its sample, this clonotype was seen many times. CDR3 coding DNA: TGTGCCAGCAGTTTTGGGACAGGGAGACGGGGCTACACCTTC. It encodes CASSFGTGRRGYTF. This chain connects TRBV27 to TRBJ1-2, with 9 bases aligning to TRBD1. Trimming took 3 bases from V and 8 from J; bases not matched to a gene: 7. Germline V lookup: CDR1 MNHEY, CDR2 SMNVEV (reference sequence). The CDR3 has 14 amino acids.

In this sample, this clonotype turned up a few times. The V gene is TRBV5-1, the J gene TRBJ1-3, with TRBD1 matching over 10 bases. Germline loops: CDR1 SGHRS, CDR2 YFSETQ. J gave up 2 bases and V 3 bases, and 17 bases lay outside the gene matches. The CDR3 has 20 residues. CDR3 amino acids: CASSWRATGGASLAGNTIYF. DNA for the CDR3: TGCGCCAGCAGCTGGCGGGCGACAGGGGGCGCGTCGTTGGCTGGAAACACCATATATTTT.

This clonotype appeared many times. The V and J genes are TRBV13 and TRBJ2-7; the D gene is possibly TRBD2 (5 bases). From germline, CDR1 is PRHDT and CDR2 FYEKMQ (reference sequence). The CDR3 spans 13 residues. The V end lost 3 bases, the J end lost 5 bases, and 11 bases lay between the germline ends. CDR3 DNA sequence: TGTGCCAGCAGCTTGGACTCTTCCCACGAGCAGTACTTC. Its protein product is CASSLDSSHEQYF.

This clonotype was counted ten times or more. The chain recombines TRBV5-5 with TRBJ1-6, with TRBD1 matching 9 bases. This CDR3 has 15 amino acids. In germline, CDR1 is SGHKS, CDR2 YYEKEE (reference sequence). Trimming at V came to 2 bases and at J to 6 bases, leaving 3 bases not matched to a gene. CDR3 nucleotides: TGTGCCAGCAGCTTCGGGGGACAGGGTAATTCACCCCTCCACTTT. Protein: CASSFGGQGNSPLHF. Full variable domain (outside the CDR3, taken from reference TRBV5-5 and TRBJ1-6): DAGVTQSPTHLIKTRGQQVTLRCSPISGHKSVSWYQQVLGQGPQFIFQYYEKEERGRGNFPDRFSARQFPNYSSELNVNALLLGDSALYLCASSFGGQGNSPLHFGNGTRLTVT.

The chain has TRBV12-3 or TRBV12-4 and TRBJ2-7; the match to TRBD1 covers 7 bases. There are 15 residues in the CDR3. V trimming: 6 bases; J trimming: 7 bases; junction bases outside the gene matches: 15. The CDR3 sequence is CASRHGQDSLREQYF. The CDR3 bases are TGTGCCAGCAGACACGGACAGGACTCGTTGAGAGAGCAGTACTTC.

This clonotype was detected only a few times. This rearrangement joins TRBV7-6 to TRBJ2-1; D might be TRBD2 (5 bases). This CDR3 is built from 16 residues. V dropped 5 bases and J dropped 0 bases, with 14 bases sitting between them. Germline V gives CDR1 SGHVS, CDR2 FNYEAQ. The CDR3 nucleotides are TGTGCCAGCAGCGACGGAGGCCCGTACTCCTACAATGAGCAGTTCTTC. It codes for CASSDGGPYSYNEQFF.

The genes are TRBV20-1 and TRBJ2-3, with 7 bases lining up with TRBD2. Germline V lookup: CDR1 DFQATT, CDR2 SNEGSKA (reference sequence). The CDR3 is 14 residues long. V lost 6 bases to trimming and J lost 3 bases; unmatched junction nucleotides: 9. CDR3 amino acids: CSAPGRGGTDTQYF. For the CDR3, the DNA is TGCAGTGCGCCAGGGCGGGGAGGGACAGATACGCAGTATTTT.

A remark on this clonotype: The conserved phenylalanine or tryptophan normally closing the CDR3 is absent here, so this likely arose from a read error. The J gene is TRBJ2-7, the V gene TRBV6-1, with TRBD2 identical over 8 bases. Losses at the gene ends were 5 bases for V and 0 bases for J; bases not matched to a gene: 6. From germline, CDR1 is MNHNS and CDR2 SASEGT. This CDR3 spans 15 amino acids. The chain's CDR3 is CASSPDLAGSYEQYS. The CDR3 nucleotides are TGTGCCAGCAGTCCGGACCTAGCGGGCTCCTACGAGCAGTACTCC.

This clonotype appeared many times. The chain joins TRBV7-9 to TRBJ2-7; 8 bases are shared with TRBD2. This CDR3 contains 15 residues. The germline CDR1 and CDR2 sequences are SEHNR and FQNEAQ (reference sequence). Trimming at V came to 3 bases and at J to 2 bases, leaving 6 bases not matched to a gene. This CDR3 reads CASSFPDSGAYEQYF. The CDR3, as DNA: TGTGCCAGCAGCTTCCCGGATAGCGGGGCCTACGAGCAGTACTTC.

The chain uses TRBV19 and TRBJ2-7; the match to TRBD2 covers 12 bases. Germline values: CDR1 LNHDA, CDR2 SQIVND (reference sequence). The CDR3 covers 16 residues. Trimming took 4 bases from V and 3 from J; bases not matched to a gene: 7. The CDR3 bases are TGTGCCAGTAGTAGGGGGACTAGCGGGCTTCACTACGAGCAGTACTTC. Its protein is CASSRGTSGLHYEQYF. Combining the CDR3 with reference TRBV19 and TRBJ2-7 gives the whole variable domain DGGITQSPKYLFRKEGQNVTLSCEQNLNHDAMYWYRQDPGQGLRLIYYSQIVNDFQKGDIAEGYSVSREKKESFPLTVTSAQKNPTAFYLCASSRGTSGLHYEQYFGPGTRLTVT.

By share, this clonotype counts as medium-sized (0.01 to 0.1%). The rearrangement links TRBV6-5 to TRBJ2-1; the D gene is possibly TRBD2 (6 bases). V lost 8 bases, J lost 0 bases, and 11 bases lay in between. The CDR3 has 14 residues. Per germline, CDR1 MNHEY and CDR2 SVGAGI. This chain's CDR3 is CASRGGSSYNEQFF. CDR3 bases: TGTGCCAGCCGCGGAGGGAGCTCCTACAATGAGCAGTTCTTC.

This clonotype was observed a few times. This chain joins TRBV14 and TRBJ2-1; 11 positions match TRBD1. Germline values: CDR1 SGHDN, CDR2 FVKESK. Germline trimming cut 3 bases from V and 1 base from J; bases unmatched to any gene: 2. This CDR3 has 16 amino acids. The DNA of the CDR3 is TGTGCCAGCAGCCAGGGGACAGGGGGATCCTACAATGAGCAGTTCTTC. Its translation: CASSQGTGGSYNEQFF.